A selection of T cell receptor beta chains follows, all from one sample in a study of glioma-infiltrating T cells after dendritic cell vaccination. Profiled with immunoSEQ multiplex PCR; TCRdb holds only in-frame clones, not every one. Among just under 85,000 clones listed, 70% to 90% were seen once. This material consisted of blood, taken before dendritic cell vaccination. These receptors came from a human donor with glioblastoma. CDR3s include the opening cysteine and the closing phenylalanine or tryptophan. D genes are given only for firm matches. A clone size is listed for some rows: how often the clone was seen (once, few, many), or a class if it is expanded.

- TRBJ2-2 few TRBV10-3 CAIRRIGGELFF TGTGCCATCAGGAGGATTGGTGGGGAGCTGTTTTTT
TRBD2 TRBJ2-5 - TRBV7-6 CASSLESSGSWVGQETQYF TGTGCCAGCAGCTTAGAATCTAGCGGGAGTTGGGTAGGGCAAGAGACCCAGTACTTC
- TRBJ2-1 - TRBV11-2 CASSLDTGSHEQFF TGTGCCAGCAGCTTAGATACAGGGTCCCATGAGCAGTTCTTC
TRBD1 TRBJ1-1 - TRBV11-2 CASSLGQGSTEAFF TGTGCCAGCAGCTTAGGACAGGGATCCACTGAAGCTTTCTTT
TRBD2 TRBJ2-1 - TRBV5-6 CASSLRLAGGSSYNEQFF TGTGCCAGCAGCTTGAGACTAGCGGGGGGGAGCTCCTACAATGAGCAGTTCTTC
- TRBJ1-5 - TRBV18 CASSLAGNSNQPQHF TGTGCCAGCTCCCTCGCAGGGAATAGCAATCAGCCCCAGCATTTT
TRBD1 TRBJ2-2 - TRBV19 CASSLRTGQTGELFF TGTGCCAGTAGCCTCCGGACAGGGCAAACCGGGGAGCTGTTTTTT
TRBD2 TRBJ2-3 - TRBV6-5 CASSSSGGKSTDTQYF TGTGCCAGCAGTTCTAGCGGGGGGAAGAGCACAGATACGCAGTATTTT
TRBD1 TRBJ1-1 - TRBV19 CASRGMNTEAFF TGTGCCAGCAGGGGGATGAACACTGAAGCTTTCTTT
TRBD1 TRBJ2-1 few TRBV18 CASSAGTGGNEQFF TGTGCCAGCTCAGCCGGGACAGGGGGGAATGAGCAGTTCTTC
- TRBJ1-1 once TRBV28 CASSFEGRGIPEAFF TGTGCCAGCAGTTTCGAGGGCAGGGGTATCCCTGAAGCTTTCTTT
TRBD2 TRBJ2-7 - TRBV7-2 CASSFGAGGDEQYF TGTGCCAGCAGCTTCGGAGCGGGAGGAGACGAGCAGTACTTC
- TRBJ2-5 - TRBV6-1 CASSEVWSGAETQYF TGTGCCAGCAGTGAAGTGTGGTCAGGGGCAGAGACCCAGTACTTC
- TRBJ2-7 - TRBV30 CAWSGPTGRTPYEQYF TGTGCCTGGAGTGGACCGACGGGGAGAACGCCCTACGAGCAGTACTTC